Listed below are T cell receptor beta chains from one sample, sequenced in a study of blood T cell repertoires in COVID-19. Using immunoSEQ multiplex PCR, the repertoire was profiled, and TCRdb retains in-frame clones only, with some absent. The data show 200,000 to 250,000 clones, 85% seen once. Sequencing was carried out using peripheral blood. The receptor set was obtained from a woman aged 55-69 years with active or convalescent COVID-19. The CDR3 runs from the conserved cysteine through the conserved F or W.

v_call cdr3_aa
TRBV7-2 CASSWTSGGPQETQYF
TRBV3-1/TRBV3-2 CASSQGTSLTDTQYF
TRBV28 CATTNSLLMNTEAFF
TRBV4-1 CASSQDQEGAKPQHF
TRBV19 CASSIVRQTTNEKLFF
TRBV10-3 CAISKGDRGLQGQYF
TRBV28 CASRTAINTEAFF
TRBV27 CASSLQGQTYEQYF
TRBV19 CASSIGLAGSLEQYF
TRBV10-2 CASSERENEQFF
TRBV7-9 CASSPDYSAGNTIYF
TRBV19 CASSPTGAEAFF
TRBV12-5 CASGLNYNTGELFF
TRBV19 CASSPGGVATNEKLFF
TRBV6-1 CASSETGTGSYEQYF
TRBV10-2 CASSEGHLNTEAFF
TRBV14 CASSDTGSGYTF
TRBV11-3 CASSSTSGGSMRQFF
TRBV20-1 CSARGSDEQFF
TRBV11-2 CASSFGMGADNSPLHF
TRBV3-1/TRBV3-2 CASSQGYRAAETQYF
TRBV9 CASSVWDNSYEQYF
TRBV3-1/TRBV3-2 CASSQGTTSGGVETQYF
TRBV6-5 CASSYSGGWTGELFF
TRBV28 CASRLRMGGDQPQHF
TRBV19 CASKNSLNTEAFF